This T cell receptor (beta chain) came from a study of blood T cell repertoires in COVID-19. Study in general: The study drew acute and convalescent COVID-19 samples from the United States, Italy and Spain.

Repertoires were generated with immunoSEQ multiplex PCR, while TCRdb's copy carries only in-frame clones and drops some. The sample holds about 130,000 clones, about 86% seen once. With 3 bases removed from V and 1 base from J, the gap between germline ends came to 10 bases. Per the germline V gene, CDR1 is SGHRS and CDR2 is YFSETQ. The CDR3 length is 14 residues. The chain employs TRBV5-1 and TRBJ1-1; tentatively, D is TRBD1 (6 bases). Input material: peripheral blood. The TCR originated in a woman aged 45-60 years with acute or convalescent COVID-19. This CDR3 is CASSSSTGNTEAFF. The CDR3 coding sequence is TGCGCCAGCAGCTCGTCGACAGGGAACACTGAAGCTTTCTTT.